This T cell receptor beta chain is from a study of T cell responses to AZD1222 COVID-19 vaccine (dated by TCRdb to the early 2020s). For context, the study as a whole: AZD1222 recipients given second doses at about 4 weeks or at about 12 weeks were pooled, since spike-specific TCR depth and breadth were not found to differ between the two schedules. TCR sequencing was performed for more than 230 trial participants, of whom about 210 were given two doses of AZD1222 and approximately 25 were given two doses of MenACWY control vaccine. Trial participants were enrolled by age into subgroups of 18-55, 56-69 and 70-plus years, and around 150, 29 and 61 TCR-sequenced participants, respectively, were included in these subgroups.

Note on this clone: The clone's antigen remains unknown. No base-level quality is on record; no much larger clone is a single base apart.

Read against the paper, the sample's time point label means: baseline before first vaccination. Vaccinee samples were obtained from the UK trials COV001 and COV002, which included a single-blind randomized controlled phase 2/3 trial of AZD1222 (ChAdOx1 nCoV-19) in healthy adults. For TCRbeta chain sequencing, PBMC samples were collected from trial participants at day 0 and at day 28 after the second dose. The investigation overall reported the following: No day 14 peak-response samples were available, so repertoires were characterized only after the peak T cell response. The 56-69-year group was small, and its depth increase did not reach significance, likely because of low power. Participants were mostly white British, with more females than males. The authors suggested clonal diversity may have been underestimated. Reportedly, close to half of the unique spike-specific TCRs recognized epitopes lying outside the regions that are mutated in the B.1.351 and B.1.1.7 variants. Conclusions about previously exposed vaccinees were limited because only 6 or 7 AZD1222 recipients were SARS-CoV-2 seropositive at baseline. After two AZD1222 doses, both the breadth and the depth of spike-specific TCRs were significantly higher than at day 0 and than in MenACWY recipients. The whole spike protein was spanned by vaccine-associated CD4 TCRs, and dominant responses were seen in regions 160-218 and 743-854.

The CDR3 regions of human TCRbeta chains were analyzed by immunosequencing. The original methods were these. TCRs in the repertoires were compared against a reference library of SARS-CoV-2-specific TCRs that had been generated with the MIRA antigen-specificity platform. Breadth was defined as the fraction of unique TCRs that were SARS-CoV-2-associated, and depth was defined as the fraction of total T cells that were SARS-CoV-2-associated. Each spike-specific TCR was assigned to its reactive spike region and to a CD4 or CD8 class using the MIRA data. Log10-transformed breadth and depth values were compared by one-way ANOVA with Sidak's multiple comparisons tests. What TCRdb holds here is the immuneACCESS table cut down to in-frame rearrangements. Part of the clones is not present; checked against another copy, under half of the missing clones reflect an unresolved V gene, and the others are unexplained. From that table come the V and J calls and clone size; the DNA was used to work out D and trimming. This sample lists about 96,000 clones; roughly nine tenths were detected once. Together, the top ten hold 26% of the sample.

V is reduced by 4 bases and J by 0 bases, leaving a spacing of 31 bases between them. CDR1 and CDR2, looked up from the germline V gene (reference sequence), are LNHDA and SQIVND. Counted from cysteine to phenylalanine, this CDR3 has 22 amino acids. Solely the CDR3 DNA is kept, with 66 bases framed from the first base. The TCR sequence derives from an adult in good health. The chain joins TRBV19 to TRBJ1-5; the D gene is possibly TRBD1, with 5 bases matching. Sample: peripheral blood, taken on day 0 of AZD1222 vaccination. The DNA sequence is given as TGTGCCAGTAGTACTAACGGTGCTTTGAACCCGGGACCCCGATATAGCAATCAGCCCCAGCATTTT. Protein translation: CASSTNGALNPGPRYSNQPQHF.